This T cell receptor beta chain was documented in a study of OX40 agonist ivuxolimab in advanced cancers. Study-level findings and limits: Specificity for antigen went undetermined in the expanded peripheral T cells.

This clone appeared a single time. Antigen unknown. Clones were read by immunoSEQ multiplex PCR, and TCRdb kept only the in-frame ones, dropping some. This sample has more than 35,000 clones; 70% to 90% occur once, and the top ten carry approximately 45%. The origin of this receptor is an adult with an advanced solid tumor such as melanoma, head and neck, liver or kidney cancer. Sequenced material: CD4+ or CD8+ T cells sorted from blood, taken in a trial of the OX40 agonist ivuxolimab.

The CDR3 DNA is TGTGCCAGCAGCCAAGAGTTGGGGGACGGGAACTATGGCTACACCTTC. Its translation is CASSQELGDGNYGYTF. The chain couples TRBV4-2 to TRBJ1-2, with a weak D call TRBD1 (5 bases). Germline V CDR1 and CDR2: LGHNA, YNFKEQ. The CDR3 runs 16 residues. V lost 0 bases to trimming and J lost 2 bases, with 13 bases between them.